This T cell receptor (beta chain) was profiled in a study of cytomegalovirus exposure and HLA in healthy donors. Findings and caveats of the study: Of the V segments, some could not be distinguished, including TRBV6-2 and TRBV6-3, and were excluded.

The donors comprised healthy bone marrow donors. Vbeta (60) and Jbeta (13) primers were used in the PCR. Libraries were prepared by immunoSEQ multiplex PCR; TCRdb keeps only in-frame clonotypes and omits some of them. The sample carries about 150,000 clones, around 68% recorded once. This clone was counted only a few times. Its specificity is not known. V trimming: 0 bases; J trimming: 5 bases; junction bases outside the gene matches: 5. The CDR3 has 16 residues. The germline V gene has CDR1 SNHLY and CDR2 FYNNEI. The sequenced sample was PBMCs. This chain connects TRBV2 to TRBJ1-2, with TRBD1 identical over 11 bases. The TCR was taken from a man aged 25-40 years in good health and CMV-seronegative. The CDR3 bases are TGTGCCAGCAGTGAAGCCAGGACAGGGGGCCCTTATGGCTACACCTTC. This encodes CASSEARTGGPYGYTF.